This TCR beta chain was retrieved from a study of cytomegalovirus exposure and HLA in healthy donors (dated by TCRdb to 2016 to 2017). With regard to the full study: In an earlier analysis of some 610 of the donors, 250 to 350 Gb of sequence data and 90 million to 130 million unique TCR beta sequences from about 179 million T cells were reported. The study used immunosequencing to profile the T cell repertoires of approximately 630 subjects and linked those repertoires to cytomegalovirus serostatus. The study was designed to test whether signatures of past pathogen exposure could be identified by cataloging public T cell receptors. Donor age, sex, ethnicity and CMV serostatus were collected together with the repertoire data. In a later genetic analysis, genome-wide SNP genotypes for about three fifths of the 666 donors were used, and that subset was treated as a discovery cohort. To study patterns of TCR occurrence, a later analysis re-analyzed previously published TCR beta repertoires from 700 or so donors and added high-resolution HLA genotyping. Typing coverage varied by locus: about 629-630 donors for A, B, C, DRB1 and DQB1; about 520 for DQA1; around 570 for DPA1; more than 450 for DPB1. To predict cytomegalovirus infection status, the study brought together high-throughput TCR immunosequencing, statistical association of individual TCRs with disease status, and machine learning. On average, over 200,000 unique TCR beta nucleotide sequences were sequenced per donor among roughly 430 genotyped donors of the cohort, with roughly 18% of those sequences being non-productive. All discovery cohort repertoires had been generated using a single sequencing platform. Class I and class II HLA loci were covered by the typing at four-digit resolution. To decide whether each TCR beta V gene segment behaved as functional or pseudogenic, an earlier analysis of approximately 590 of the donors relied on high-throughput TCR beta sequencing. Roughly 5 DR-DQ haplotypes were handled as single units for association and clustering, since linkage in the cohort was strong. Of the approximately 400 genotyped donors, 70% to 90% were placed in the genetic ancestry cluster associated with self-reported Caucasian donors. Rather than using new phenotypic data, the later analysis identified candidate immune exposures from TCR beta sequences and from how often those sequences occurred across donors. In addition to the first cohort of 666 subjects, a separate validation cohort of around 110 different subjects was used. An early release covering about 600 HLA-typed donors comprised approximately 290 gigabases of sequencing data and roughly 86 million unique TCR sequences.

In the germline V gene (reference sequence), CDR1 corresponds to MNHNY and CDR2 to SVGAGI. V is reduced by 4 bases and J by 3 bases, leaving a spacing of 8 bases between them. The CDR3 starts with the cysteine, ends with the phenylalanine, and has 13 residues. Of the read, only the CDR3 DNA is kept; its 39 bases are in frame from base 1. Points the paper makes about the study in general: In an earlier analysis of about 600 of the donors, most TCR beta V segments appeared in productive rearrangements about 87% or about 30% of the time, broadly matching IMGT annotations. A later analysis found that most CMV-associated TCR beta chains appeared HLA-restricted, with HLA associations seemingly driven largely by CMV exposure. The only immune exposure information available for the cohort was CMV serostatus. Because some donors lacked HLA typing at each locus, the association tests relied only on the typed subset. The 87-base-pair reads could not distinguish some IMGT-functional V segments, including TRBV6-2 and TRBV6-3, so those segments were excluded. A later analysis reported that several top co-occurrence clusters appeared linked to parvovirus B19, influenza, CMV and Epstein-Barr virus. At a false discovery rate of 0.05, a later analysis linked 15,000 to 20,000 TCR beta sequences to specific HLA alleles. In a later genetic analysis, a missense DCLRE1C variant was associated with V-gene and J-gene trimming of TCR beta chains, and the association was replicated in an independent cohort. According to a later genetic analysis, donors in an Asian-associated ancestry cluster had fewer N-insertions in productive TCRs than the roughly 660-donor mean. Correlated functional status among segregating V segments might reflect linkage disequilibrium, but an unknown experimental factor could not be ruled out. Roughly uniform sequencing depth across donors was assumed in presence/absence analyses, although this assumption may not hold. A group of highly shared sequence variants was considered likely to be a technical artifact of the sequencing pipeline. Cytomegalovirus status was reported to be diagnosed by the classifier with high specificity and sensitivity in both the original and validation cohorts. In a later analysis, HLA-associated TCR beta chains showed more clonal expansion and lower generation probabilities than non-associated chains that were equally common. Roughly 15 rarely observed V segments, including chromosome 9 orphons, were excluded from the earlier analysis of some 590 of the donors because counts were too low. In this cohort, only TCR beta chains were sequenced, and detectable features were limited by the absence of alpha or paired-chain data. In the study, around 160 TCR beta chains were listed as associated with cytomegalovirus. When HLA alleles, especially DR and DQ, strongly co-occurred, TCR associations were difficult to assign to individual alleles. While some public TCRs were present in many individuals, most TCR sequences turned up only very rarely across donors. In a later analysis, the rate of TCR association differed among HLA loci, with DRB1 alleles having the most associated TCRs and HLA-C alleles having the fewest. According to the authors, the approach could potentially be generalized to other disease states and immunological phenotypes. A further reported finding was that TCR beta sequences accurately predicted the HLA-A and HLA-B alleles for most subjects in the first cohort. In vitro tests confirmed that a few of the cytomegalovirus-associated TCR beta chains recognize cytomegalovirus antigens.

The cohort consisted of hundreds of healthy bone marrow donors. Cohort members were all nominally healthy when sampled, although unrecorded immune exposures were likely present. CMV serostatus was positive for more than 250 and negative for about 55% of the roughly 670 cohort members, and was not recorded for this donor. A peripheral blood sample was provided by each donor, and peripheral blood mononuclear cells were used for TCR beta sequencing. The Qiagen DNeasy Blood Extraction Kit was used to extract genomic DNA from the blood cell samples. The library was prepared using the immunoSEQ multiplex PCR assay. A mixture of 60 forward primers for TCR Vbeta segments and 13 reverse primers for TCR Jbeta segments was used in the multiplex PCR. A multiplex PCR assay on genomic DNA amplified the CDR3 region of rearranged TCR beta genes. On the Illumina HiSeq System, the amplified TCR beta libraries were sequenced as 87-base-pair reads. Regarding the original processing steps: In a later analysis, some 80 million unique TCR beta chains were counted across the roughly 670 repertoires, and approximately 11 million of these chains were shared by at least two donors. A nearest-neighbor algorithm error-corrected the raw reads and collapsed the reads into unique sequences, merging closely related sequences to remove PCR and sequencing errors. V, D and J gene segments were assigned by aligning CDR3 sequences to IMGT reference sequences. For a sequence to be retained, a match of at least six nucleotides to both a V gene segment and a J gene segment was required. A rearrangement was called productive if the CDR3 had no stop codons and remained in frame with V and J, and every other rearrangement was called non-productive. Following IMGT convention, CDR3 was defined as the stretch from the second conserved V-encoded cysteine to the conserved J-encoded phenylalanine. Sequences without an unambiguous match to a single V gene segment were excluded from the earlier analysis of several hundred of the donors. In an earlier analysis of 587 of the donors, a V segment was called functional when productive rearrangements were above 56.7%, and segregating when the standard deviation between donors exceeded 5%. A statistical classification framework was developed to diagnose cytomegalovirus status using the catalog of TCR beta chain sequences. In a later analysis, TCR nucleotide sequences were compared against IMGT/GENE-DB human TR gene sequences so that V and J genes could be assigned. The TCRdist pipeline was used in a later analysis to assign CDR3 sequences and most-parsimonious VDJ recombination scenarios. In a later analysis, each TCR beta chain was defined by its CDR3 amino acid sequence together with its V-gene family, and reads without a unique V-gene family were excluded. In a later analysis, approximately 590 highly shared, low-generation-probability nucleotide sequences were removed to address suspected cross-contamination and a sequencing artifact. In a later analysis, a clonal expansion index was calculated for each public chain from normalized within-repertoire ranks of inferred template counts. Generation probabilities in a later analysis came from a VDJ recombination model fitted to out-of-frame rearrangements, and those results were checked against IGoR. In a later analysis, hypergeometric tests were used to score TCR-TCR, TCR-HLA and TCR-CMV co-occurrence, with a repertoire-size bias correction applied to TCR pairs. False discovery rates were estimated in a later analysis by permuting HLA or CMV assignments 20 times. A later analysis grouped co-occurring TCRs with DBSCAN, adding TCRdist sequence similarity when clustering within HLA-allele-positive subsets. For co-occurrence clustering, repertoires with fewer than 30,000 or more than 120,000 public chains were excluded, along with about five repertoires with anomalous nucleotide sharing. The immuneACCESS repertoire file appears here via TCRdb, limited to in-frame rearrangements. These files lack a portion of the clones; in checked studies, under half of the deficit traces to unresolved V genes, and the cause of the others is not known. V, J and clone size derive from that table, while D and trimming were established from the DNA sequence. The sample profile shows fewer than 70,000 clones; roughly 84% of them were found once. The ten biggest clones cover about 1.5% of the sample.

Turning to this clone: This receptor's antigen is unknown. No quality values exist for individual bases; no much larger clone is one base distant.

Recombination connected TRBV6-6 to TRBJ2-3; D gene: possibly TRBD1, on 5 matching bases. This TCR derives from a human donor in good health. The specimen sequenced was PBMCs. The CDR3 region has the sequence CASSFRDTDTQYF. Here is the DNA: TGTGCCAGCAGTTTCAGGGATACAGATACGCAGTATTTT.